This T cell receptor beta chain emerged from a study of T cells expressing NK-cell markers. Study conclusions and caveats: Roughly 6 donors showed dominant NKG2C+ clonotypes comprising roughly 1.0-7.0% of their CD8+ T cells.

About this clonotype: As yet, its antigen is unknown.

The germline CDR1 and CDR2 sequences are KGHSH and LQKENI. The CDR3 spans 17 residues. TCR beta cDNA was made by 5'RACE template switching with UMIs. TCRdb reprocessed the 5' RACE reads and stores each CDR3 protein as one record, lacking DNA. This repertoire includes 550,000 to 600,000 distinct CDR3 sequences. Sequenced input: blood T cells: a sorted CD56 or NKG2C T cell subset, CD4+ or CD8+ T cells, or bulk PBMC T cells (not recorded which). The sequence was obtained from a man younger than 35 in good health. This chain joins TRBV18 and TRBJ2-3; the D call from TCRdb, TRBD2, cannot be confirmed without DNA. This CDR3 is CASSPNPLSGSTDTQYF.